This paragraph reports one T cell receptor beta chain. Its antigen is still unknown. In every case, the donor was a healthy Caucasian. The data derive from a study of identical twins. Study-wide points: When twins shared out-of-frame alpha sequences, those sequences had excess low generation probability. Cord blood beta clonotypes present at high abundance carried fewer insertions; no such pattern appeared in memory repertoires.

V was trimmed by 4 bases and J by 10 bases, leaving 20 bases between them. Germline CDR1 reads SEHNR; CDR2 reads FQNEAQ (reference sequence). This CDR3 comprises 15 residues. The authors used template switching to add a universal primer site and gave cDNA unique molecular identifiers. TCRdb itself ran the 5' RACE reads through MiXCR, one entry per CDR3 protein. The sample comprises some 1,600,000 distinct CDR3 sequences, less than 40% of which are singletons, and about 0.27% rests with the top ten. V usage is TRBV7-9 and J usage is TRBJ2-1, with D perhaps matching TRBD2 (5 bases). This clonotype originated in a newborn girl in good health. The sample consisted of cord blood. The CDR3 sequence: CASSSPLESSYEQFF. CDR3 nucleotide sequence: TGTGCCAGCAGCTCCCCACTAGAGAGCTCCTACGAGCAGTTCTTC.